One and the same sample provided the 24 T cell receptor beta chains below, sequenced in a study of cytomegalovirus exposure and HLA in healthy donors. Profiling relied on immunoSEQ multiplex PCR, and the TCRdb table lists in-frame clones only, not all of them. In the table there are hundreds of thousands of clones, over 80% of which are singletons. The sample taken for sequencing was PBMCs. These receptors all come from a woman in her 30s in good health and CMV-seropositive.

At least ten counts were recorded for this clone. The chain links TRBV6-1 to TRBJ2-7, with 12 bases lining up with TRBD2. This CDR3 has 15 amino acids. V lost 1 base and J lost 5; bases outside the gene matches: 3. The V gene's germline CDR1 is MNHNS and CDR2 SASEGT. The CDR3 region is CASSEELAGGNEQYF. Here the CDR3 DNA reads TGTGCCAGCAGTGAAGAACTAGCGGGAGGAAACGAGCAGTACTTC.

This chain uses TRBV6-5 with TRBJ2-5, with a weak D call TRBD1 (6 bases). V was shortened by 2 bases and J by 5 bases, with 12 bases between the two germline ends. Germline V gene sequence: CDR1 MNHEY, CDR2 SVGAGI. The CDR3 extends over 14 amino acids. The CDR3 nucleotides read TGTGCCAGCAGTTACGGACAGTGGGGGGAGACCCAGTACTTC. It codes for CASSYGQWGETQYF.

DNA of the CDR3: TGTGCTACTAAGAAGACAGGGGCGGTCACTGAAGCTTTCTTT. As protein: CATKKTGAVTEAFF. The chain uses TRBV6-5 and TRBJ1-1; 8 bases agree with TRBD1. This CDR3 comprises 14 residues. Germline CDR1 MNHEY, CDR2 SVGAGI.

This chain uses TRBV6-5 with TRBJ2-2, with TRBD1 as a possible D gene (5 bases). Looked up from germline, CDR1 is MNHEY and CDR2 is SVGAGI. This CDR3 spans 14 amino acids. V shed 2 bases and J shed 7 bases, with 11 bases lying between them. CDR3 in DNA: TGTGCCAGCAGTTACGTGCAGGGTGGCGGGGAGCTGTTTTTT. Its protein is CASSYVQGGGELFF.

This chain joins TRBV11-2 and TRBJ2-7; 8 positions match TRBD1. Germline CDR1 reads SGHAT; CDR2 reads FQNNGV. The V segment lost 4 bases and the J segment 12 bases; nucleotides outside the gene matches: 8. The CDR3 consists of 12 residues. Here the CDR3 DNA reads TGTGCCAGCAGCTCGGACAGGGTTTCTTGGTACTTC. Translation: CASSSDRVSWYF.

The chain combines TRBV4-1 with TRBJ1-2; D is perhaps TRBD1 (6 bases). The CDR3 contains 17 residues. Trimming pared 0 bases from V and 4 bases from J, leaving 18 bases between. Germline values: CDR1 MGHRA, CDR2 YSYEKL. The CDR3 reads CASSQDWDNTAGYGYTF. The DNA of the CDR3 is TGCGCCAGCAGCCAAGATTGGGACAATACGGCGGGCTATGGCTACACCTTC.

The table lists this clone with a few counts. The chain combines TRBV10-3 with TRBJ1-1; D is unresolved. Between the trimmed V and J ends, which lost 4 bases and 0 bases, there was a span of 12 bases. The germline V gene encodes CDR1 ENHRY and CDR2 SYGVKD. The CDR3 totals 15 residues. CDR3: CAISGSSVMNTEAFF. DNA of the CDR3: TGTGCCATCAGTGGGAGTTCGGTGATGAACACTGAAGCTTTCTTT.

The CDR3 bases are TGCGCCAGCAGTGAAATGGAACAGGGGTGGAATCAGCCCCAGCATTTT. Its protein product is CASSEMEQGWNQPQHF. This chain uses TRBV10-2 with TRBJ1-5; 7 bases match TRBD1. V gave up 3 bases and J gave up 4 bases; unmatched junction bases: 9. CDR1 WSHSY and CDR2 SAAADI come from the germline V gene. The CDR3 has 16 amino acids.

This chain joins TRBV10-3 and TRBJ2-1; D perhaps matches TRBD2 (6 bases). Trimming took 3 bases from V and 0 from J, leaving 15 bases between them. CDR1 is ENHRY and CDR2 is SYGVKD in the germline V gene. CDR3 length: 17 amino acids. The CDR3 sequence: CAISDPIWRGSYNEQFF. The CDR3 DNA reads as TGTGCCATCAGTGACCCGATATGGCGGGGCTCCTACAATGAGCAGTTCTTC.

This clone showed up many times. This sequence joins TRBV6-6 and TRBJ2-3; perhaps TRBD1 as D (6 bases). The CDR3 consists of 15 residues. Trimming shortened V by 4 bases and J by 2 bases, and 13 bases separated the two germline ends. Germline V gene data show CDR1 as MNHNY and CDR2 as SVGAGI (reference sequence). The CDR3 DNA sequence: TGTGCCAGCAGTTCCCGGACAGCGGACACAGATACGCAGTATTTT. It yields the protein CASSSRTADTDTQYF.

This clone was seen a single time. The chain carries TRBV6-1 and TRBJ1-4; D is possibly TRBD1 (6 bases). This CDR3 is 16 amino acids long. The V gene's germline CDR1 is MNHNS and CDR2 SASEGT. Trimming removed 2 bases at V and 5 bases at J, with 15 bases between. CDR3 in DNA: TGTGCCAGCAGTGAATTTTCAGGGGCTATCAATGAAAAACTGTTTTTT. It yields the protein CASSEFSGAINEKLFF.

V is TRBV5-1 and J is TRBJ2-3, with 7 bases identical to TRBD2. The CDR3 loop spans 15 amino acids. Germline CDR1 and CDR2: SGHRS and YFSETQ. J lost 2 bases, V lost 2 bases, and 5 bases had no gene match. In DNA, the CDR3 is TGCGCCAGCAGCTTAACGGGAGGAGTCACAGATACGCAGTATTTT. It specifies CASSLTGGVTDTQYF.

This chain connects TRBV6-1 to TRBJ1-1; D is perhaps TRBD1 (6 bases). The CDR3 runs 16 residues. Germline V gene data show CDR1 as MNHNS and CDR2 as SASEGT. The V gene lost 2 bases and the J gene lost 0 bases, with 13 bases spanning the gap. The CDR3 nucleotides are TGTGCCAGCAGTGAAAGGGGGGTTGGTATGAACACTGAAGCTTTCTTT. It encodes CASSERGVGMNTEAFF.

The chain carries TRBV5-8 and TRBJ1-1; D gene unclear. The length of the CDR3 is 13 residues. The V end lost 2 bases, the J end lost 7 bases, and 12 bases lay between the germline ends. Germline CDR1 reads SGHTS; CDR2 reads YDEGEE. The CDR3 DNA sequence: TGTGCCAGCAGCTTCCGTTTGGACCTTGAAGCTTTCTTT. Amino acid sequence: CASSFRLDLEAFF.

This clone was seen just once. J is TRBJ2-2 and V is TRBV28; no clear D. The germline CDR1 and CDR2 sequences are MDHEN and SYDVKM. The V and J ends lost 3 bases and 7 bases respectively, with 12 bases between them. The CDR3 is 14 residues long. CDR3 nucleotide sequence: TGTGCCAGCAGTTTCCCCGTTTTTGGCGGGGAGCTGTTTTTT. The encoded protein is CASSFPVFGGELFF.

The V call is TRBV9, the J call TRBJ2-7; no definite D call. This CDR3 region has 14 residues. The V gene's germline CDR1 is SGDLS and CDR2 YYNGEE. Trimming removed 0 bases from V and 0 bases from J, with 7 bases in between. The CDR3 sequence: CASSVAQSSYEQYF. CDR3 coding DNA: TGTGCCAGCAGCGTAGCACAGAGCTCCTACGAGCAGTACTTC.

The J gene is TRBJ1-2, the V gene TRBV23-1, with 7 positions matching TRBD1. TRBV23-1 has ORF status, its function being uncertain. This CDR3 is 15 amino acids long. The V and J ends lost 4 bases and 0 bases, in that order; junction bases with no gene match: 5. This CDR3 reads CASSLWQGANYGYTF. The CDR3 DNA is TGCGCCAGCAGTCTGTGGCAGGGGGCTAACTATGGCTACACCTTC.

The chain combines TRBV7-6 with TRBJ1-2; the D is unclear. The V end was cut by 1 base, the J end by 3 bases, with 9 bases between. CDR3 length: 14 residues. The germline V gene encodes CDR1 SGHVS and CDR2 FNYEAQ. The CDR3 bases are TGTGCCAGCAGCTTAGGTTCGTCGCACTATGGCTACACCTTC. The encoded protein is CASSLGSSHYGYTF.

The chain joins TRBV30 to TRBJ1-2; maybe TRBD1 (6 bases). CDR1 GTSNPN and CDR2 SVGIG come from the germline V gene (reference sequence). Trimming took off 4 bases at V and 4 bases at J, with 13 bases between the two ends. This CDR3 has 13 residues. The DNA for the CDR3 is TGTGCCTGGACCCGGGACACCTTCTATGGCTACACCTTC. Protein: CAWTRDTFYGYTF.

This rearrangement joins TRBV25-1 to TRBJ2-7, with D possibly TRBD1 on 6 matching bases. Germline CDR1 and CDR2: MGHDK and SYGVNS. The CDR3 consists of 13 residues. Between the trimmed V and J ends, which lost 7 bases and 0 bases, there was a span of 10 bases. The CDR3: CASNGQSSYEQYF. The CDR3 bases are TGTGCCAGCAATGGACAGAGCTCCTACGAGCAGTACTTC.

The chain couples TRBV2 to TRBJ1-1; a possible D gene is TRBD1 (5 bases). Between the trimmed V and J ends, which lost 7 bases and 10 bases, there was a span of 22 bases. Per the germline V gene, CDR1 is SNHLY and CDR2 is FYNNEI. The CDR3 has 14 residues. The CDR3 DNA is TGTGCCAGCATAGCCAGGGAGGGCACAAACCGAGCTTTCTTT. Translation: CASIAREGTNRAFF.

J is TRBJ2-7 and V is TRBV2; D perhaps matches TRBD1 (6 bases). The CDR3 contains 11 residues. The V and J ends lost 7 bases and 3 bases respectively, with 7 bases between them. Germline V gene lookup returns CDR1 SNHLY and CDR2 FYNNEI. CDR3: CASTGDYEQYF. As DNA, the CDR3 is TGTGCCAGCACAGGGGACTACGAGCAGTACTTC. Based on the CDR3 plus reference TRBV2 and TRBJ2-7, the full variable domain is EPEVTQTPSHQVTQMGQEVILRCVPISNHLYFYWYRQILGQKVEFLVSFYNNEISEKSEIFDDQFSVERPDGSNFTLKIRSTKLEDSAMYFCASTGDYEQYFGPGTRLTVT.

V is TRBV30 and J is TRBJ1-5; 7 nucleotides line up with TRBD1. CDR3 size: 14 residues. Unmatched junction bases numbered 4, after V lost 5 bases and J lost 0 bases. CDR1 is GTSNPN, CDR2 SVGIG, per germline (reference sequence). CDR3 sequence (DNA): TGTGCCTGGTCCGGGACAGATAGCAATCAGCCCCAGCATTTT. Translation: CAWSGTDSNQPQHF.

The CDR3 DNA follows: TGTGCCTGGAGTACGGGACAGGGAGGGAGGGAGACCCAGTACTTC. This codes for CAWSTGQGGRETQYF. This chain links TRBV30 with TRBJ2-5; TRBD1 aligns across 9 bases. V lost 2 bases to trimming and J lost 5 bases; unmatched junction nucleotides: 9. CDR1 and CDR2 (germline): GTSNPN, SVGIG (reference sequence). The CDR3 runs to 15 residues.